The 27 T cell receptor beta chains listed next were all sequenced from one sample in a study of T cells in Graves' hyperthyroidism and ophthalmopathy. TCR beta CDR3 region amplification was performed from RNA transcripts. HTBI primers were the set used in a first-round RT-PCR of the TCR CDR3. One entry per CDR3 protein, called by TCRdb with MiXCR from the multiplex PCR reads. The repertoire holds more than 550,000 distinct CDR3 sequences, with over 40% as singletons. Sequences were obtained from peripheral blood or thyroid tissue (not recorded which). The receptors were gathered from an adult man with Graves' disease, either hyperthyroidism or ophthalmopathy (not recorded which).

This clonotype was found once. The V gene is TRBV15, the J gene TRBJ1-1, with D possibly being TRBD1 (5 bases). CDR3 size: 14 residues. V lost 3 bases to trimming and J lost 5 bases, with 13 bases between them. CDR1 and CDR2 from the germline V gene are LNHNV and YYDKDF (reference sequence). The CDR3 DNA reads as TGTGCCACCAGCAGCGAACAGGCCCCGACTGAAGCTTTCTTT. Amino acids: CATSSEQAPTEAFF.

With regard to this clonotype: The junction departs from the called germline gene at one end, perhaps through a read error. This CDR3 reads CASSLFEIRTPIETQYF. The CDR3 DNA is TGCGCCAGCAGCTTGTTCGAGATAAGGACACCCATAGAGACCCAGTACTTC. The chain combines TRBV7-8 with TRBJ2-5, with D perhaps matching TRBD1 (5 bases). The CDR3 runs 17 residues. Per the germline V gene, CDR1 is SGHVS and CDR2 is FQNEAQ.

The rearrangement links TRBV7-2 to TRBJ1-3; D possibly corresponds to TRBD1 (5 bases). Trimming shortened V by 4 bases and J by 11 bases, and 18 bases separated the two germline ends. Germline V gene sequence: CDR1 SGHTA, CDR2 FQGNSA. The CDR3 consists of 14 residues. CDR3 bases: TGTGCCAGCAGCTCACAGGCGGCCGGGGAGGCCATATATTTT. It is translated as CASSSQAAGEAIYF.

The V and J genes are TRBV10-3 and TRBJ1-6; tentative D call: TRBD1 (6 bases). Germline lookup yields CDR1 ENHRY and CDR2 SYGVKD. The CDR3 extends over 15 amino acids. V gave up 3 bases and J gave up 3 bases, with 9 bases separating them. In nucleotides, the CDR3 is TGTGCCATCAGTGACCCGGGACACTATAATTCACCCCTCCACTTT. This codes for CAISDPGHYNSPLHF.

This clonotype was recorded at least ten times. The genes are TRBV7-9 and TRBJ1-2; D gene ambiguous. Trimming took 2 bases from V and 4 from J, leaving 11 bases between them. The CDR3 contains 14 residues. CDR1 and CDR2 from the germline V gene are SEHNR and FQNEAQ (reference sequence). The CDR3 DNA reads as TGTGCCAGCAGCTTATATGACGGAGCCTATGGCTACACCTTC. Amino acid sequence: CASSLYDGAYGYTF.

Comment on this clonotype: Sequence at one end of the junction differs from germline and may be a read error. V is TRBV24-1 and J is TRBJ1-3; possible D gene TRBD1, 6 bases. Per germline, CDR1 KGHDR and CDR2 SFDVKD. The CDR3 loop spans 13 amino acids. The CDR3 sequence: CAISEDRRNTIYF. The CDR3 DNA reads as TGTGCCATCAGTGAAGACAGGCGAAACACCATATATTTT.

This clonotype has only a few counts. The gene calls are TRBV12-3 or TRBV12-4 and TRBJ1-3; D remains ambiguous. CDR3 size: 15 residues. The V end lost 4 bases, the J end lost 0 bases, and 10 bases lay between the germline ends. Here the CDR3 reads CASSSDTSSGNTIYF. The CDR3 DNA reads TGTGCCAGCAGTTCAGACACCTCCTCTGGAAACACCATATATTTT.

To note about this clonotype: Germline and junction disagree at one end, which may indicate a read error. This chain uses TRBV10-3 with TRBJ1-6; 7 bases are shared with TRBD1. The CDR3 contains 17 residues. Germline V lookup: CDR1 ENHRY, CDR2 SYGVKD. The CDR3 here is CASSDPDSTGRDSPLHF. CDR3 DNA sequence: TGTGCCAGCAGTGACCCCGACTCGACAGGGCGAGATTCACCCCTCCACTTT.

The V and J genes are TRBV20-1 and TRBJ1-5; 7 bases are shared with TRBD1. The CDR3 totals 12 residues. V lost 0 bases, J lost 11 bases, and 4 bases stayed unmatched. CDR1 is DFQATT and CDR2 is SNEGSKA in the germline V gene (reference sequence). CDR3 sequence reads: CSARDRGETQHF. The CDR3 DNA is TGCAGTGCTAGAGACAGGGGGGAGACCCAGCATTTT.

This clonotype was observed a few times. The chain employs TRBV28 and TRBJ2-7; D is unclear. The CDR3 totals 18 residues. In germline, CDR1 is MDHEN, CDR2 SYDVKM. Trimming took off 2 bases at V and 0 bases at J, with 20 bases between the two ends. DNA for the CDR3: TGTGCCAGCAGTTTACGGGCCGACGCTTTCATTAGCTCCTACGAGCAGTACTTC. Translated, it gives CASSLRADAFISSYEQYF.

In its sample, this clonotype was seen a few times. This chain joins TRBV7-9 and TRBJ1-1; D remains ambiguous. The germline gives CDR1 SEHNR, CDR2 FQNEAQ (reference sequence). V was shortened by 3 bases and J by 1 base, with 6 bases between the two germline ends. This CDR3 spans 13 amino acids. For the CDR3, the DNA is TGTGCCAGCAGCTTTTTACAGAACACTGAAGCTTTCTTT. It encodes CASSFLQNTEAFF.

This clonotype has a count of ten or more. This chain connects TRBV12-3 or TRBV12-4 to TRBJ2-6; D remains ambiguous. The CDR3 extends over 14 amino acids. V lost 5 bases to trimming and J lost 0 bases, with 5 bases between them. The CDR3 spells CASSDTSGANVLTF. The CDR3 region has the DNA TGTGCCAGCAGTGACACCTCTGGGGCCAACGTCCTGACTTTC.

The chain employs TRBV6-1 and TRBJ1-4; D remains ambiguous. Trimming left V 1 base short and J 4 bases short, with 7 bases between. From germline, CDR1 is MNHNS and CDR2 SASEGT. The CDR3 consists of 14 residues. The CDR3 sequence: CASSEGLINEKLFF. CDR3 bases: TGTGCCAGCAGTGAAGGACTGATTAATGAAAAACTGTTTTTT.

J is TRBJ1-4 and V is TRBV7-6; unclear D gene. The CDR3 length is 15 residues. V was shortened by 1 base and J by 4 bases, with 10 bases between the two germline ends. Germline values: CDR1 SGHVS, CDR2 FNYEAQ. CDR3 residues: CASSLEAGNNEKLFF. The CDR3 nucleotides read TGTGCCAGCAGCTTAGAGGCGGGGAATAATGAAAAACTGTTTTTT. Based on the CDR3 plus reference TRBV7-6 and TRBJ1-4, the full variable domain is GAGVSQSPRYKVTKRGQDVALRCDPISGHVSLYWYRQALGQGPEFLTYFNYEAQQDKSGLPNDRFSAERPEGSISTLTIQRTEQRDSAMYRCASSLEAGNNEKLFFGSGTQLSVL.

The genes are TRBV20-1 and TRBJ1-1, with D tentatively TRBD1 (6 bases). The CDR3 length is 14 residues. V was pared by 6 bases and J by 6 bases, with 20 bases between. Germline V gives CDR1 DFQATT, CDR2 SNEGSKA (reference sequence). This chain's CDR3 is CSAGGPGQWAEAFF. CDR3 bases: TGCAGTGCCGGAGGCCCTGGACAGTGGGCTGAAGCTTTCTTT.

This rearrangement joins TRBV18 to TRBJ2-5; D gene ambiguous. This CDR3 comprises 13 residues. Per the germline V gene, CDR1 is KGHSH and CDR2 is LQKENI. Trimming left V 3 bases short and J 5 bases short, with 10 bases between. CDR3 DNA: TGTGCCAGCTCACCCCGGCTGGGGGAGACCCAGTACTTC. It codes for CASSPRLGETQYF.

The gene calls are TRBV20-1 and TRBJ1-4, with unresolved D. The length of the CDR3 is 14 residues. The germline CDR1 and CDR2 sequences are DFQATT and SNEGSKA (reference sequence). V lost 3 bases, J lost 8 bases, and 16 bases lay in between. The CDR3 region is CSASMGSGMEKLFF. The CDR3, as DNA: TGCAGTGCTAGTATGGGGTCCGGGATGGAAAAACTGTTTTTT.

The V gene is TRBV15, the J gene TRBJ2-5; D may be TRBD1 (6 bases). The V end was cut by 3 bases, the J end by 5 bases, with 16 bases between. The CDR3 has 15 residues. Germline V gene lookup returns CDR1 LNHNV and CDR2 YYDKDF (reference sequence). CDR3 sequence (DNA): TGTGCCACCAGCAGCTTGGTGGCAGGGGACGAGACCCAGTACTTC. This codes for CATSSLVAGDETQYF.

The chain combines TRBV10-3 with TRBJ1-5; 12 bases align to TRBD1. The germline CDR1 and CDR2 sequences are ENHRY and SYGVKD. The CDR3 is 18 amino acids. V was clipped by 4 bases and J by 5 bases; unmatched bases: 12. The CDR3 DNA is TGTGCCATCAGTGGCACCGGGACAGGGGGCGTCGATTATCAGCCCCAGCATTTT. This codes for CAISGTGTGGVDYQPQHF.

The V call is TRBV29-1, the J call TRBJ2-5; TRBD2 matches at 12 bases. Germline V CDR1 and CDR2: SQVTM, ANQGSEA. V gave up 6 bases and J gave up 7 bases; unmatched junction bases: 9. The CDR3 runs 14 residues. The CDR3 loop reads CSVPLTSGSGTQYF. CDR3 coding DNA: TGCAGCGTGCCCTTGACTAGCGGGAGCGGGACCCAGTACTTC.

V and J are TRBV15 and TRBJ2-7, with D possibly matching TRBD2 (6 bases). From germline, CDR1 is LNHNV and CDR2 YYDKDF (reference sequence). Trimming took off 0 bases at V and 6 bases at J, with 12 bases between the two ends. CDR3 size: 14 residues. In DNA form, the CDR3 reads TGTGCCACCAGCAGAGATCATCGCGGGGCCGAGCAGTACTTC. Translating gives CATSRDHRGAEQYF.

Concerning this clonotype: One end of the junction does not line up with germline, which may come from a read error. The J gene is TRBJ1-1, the V gene TRBV10-3; no firm D call. The CDR3 length is 10 residues. CDR1 ENHRY and CDR2 SYGVKD come from the germline V gene. For the CDR3, the DNA is TGTGCCATCAGTGACCGGGAGGCGAACTTT. It codes for CAISDREANF.

This clonotype was counted many times. The genes are TRBV2 and TRBJ1-2; D possibly corresponds to TRBD1 (6 bases). The V gene lost 6 bases and the J gene lost 4 bases, with 12 bases spanning the gap. CDR3 length: 13 residues. Germline V gene lookup returns CDR1 SNHLY and CDR2 FYNNEI. This CDR3 reads CASSRDKSYGYTF. CDR3 nucleotides: TGTGCCAGCAGCCGGGACAAAAGCTATGGCTACACCTTC.

This sequence joins TRBV2 and TRBJ2-2; D gene ambiguous. CDR1 and CDR2 from the germline V gene are SNHLY and FYNNEI. Trimming took off 6 bases at V and 7 bases at J, with 15 bases between the two ends. The CDR3 length is 14 residues. The CDR3: CASSPFIWGGELFF. Here the CDR3 DNA reads TGTGCCAGCAGCCCTTTTATTTGGGGCGGGGAGCTGTTTTTT.

This clonotype turned up a few times. CDR3 coding DNA: TGTGCCAGCAGCTCTATGGACAGGGCGGCTCAGCCCCAGCATTTT. Translated, it gives CASSSMDRAAQPQHF. The V gene is TRBV7-8, the J gene TRBJ1-5; 8 bases agree with TRBD1. J lost 6 bases, V lost 4 bases, and 8 bases had no gene match. Germline CDR1 reads SGHVS; CDR2 reads FQNEAQ. The CDR3 is made up of 15 amino acids.

The chain combines TRBV10-3 with TRBJ1-2; tentatively, D is TRBD1 (5 bases). V dropped 2 bases and J dropped 12 bases, with 16 bases sitting between them. The CDR3 consists of 13 residues. From germline, CDR1 is ENHRY and CDR2 SYGVKD. Written as DNA, the CDR3 is TGTGCCATCAGTGAGAAAGACAGCTCTGGAAACACCTTC. Its protein is CAISEKDSSGNTF.

The chain has TRBV29-1 and TRBJ1-1, with TRBD1 matching 9 bases. CDR1 and CDR2 (germline): SQVTM, ANQGSEA. CDR3 length: 12 amino acids. This CDR3 is CRRGQGNTEAFF. The CDR3, as DNA: TGCAGGCGGGGACAGGGGAACACTGAAGCTTTCTTT. Drawing the rest from reference TRBV29-1 and TRBJ1-1, the complete variable domain is SAVISQKPSRDICQRGTSLTIQCQVDSQVTMMFWYRQQPGQSLTLIATANQGSEATYESGFVIDKFPISRPNLTFSTLTVSNMSPEDSSIYLCRRGQGNTEAFFGQGTRLTVV.